A selection of T cell receptor beta chains follows, all from one sample in a study of control samples from healthy donors and cancer patients. The repertoire was sequenced with immunoSEQ multiplex PCR; TCRdb's copy has only in-frame clones and lacks some. The sample consists of more than 95,000 clones, over 90% of them appearing once. The sequenced sample was blood. These receptors all stem from a man aged 25-45 years in good health. Each CDR3 is given with its conserved first and last residue. The order of the fields is J gene, V gene, clone size, D gene, CDR3 DNA, CDR3 protein. A D gene is named only where the DNA matches it firmly. The size entry is marked missing in some rows and otherwise reads once, few, many or a size class.

J: TRBJ2-2; V: TRBV7-2; size: NA; D: NA; DNA: TGTGCCAGCAGCCTAACGCGCACCGGGGAGCTGTTTTTT; CDR3: CASSLTRTGELFF
J: TRBJ1-4; V: TRBV7-9; size: NA; D: TRBD1; DNA: TGTGCCAGCAGCACCCGACAGGGGGCGAGTGAAAAACTGTTTTTT; CDR3: CASSTRQGASEKLFF
J: TRBJ2-3; V: TRBV7-9; size: once; D: NA; DNA: TGTGCCAGCAGCTTAGGGCTCGGGTCCACAGATACGCAGTATTTT; CDR3: CASSLGLGSTDTQYF
J: TRBJ1-2; V: TRBV7-2; size: NA; D: NA; DNA: TGTGCCAGCAGCTTAGGGCCGGTGGTTTATGGCTACACCTTC; CDR3: CASSLGPVVYGYTF
J: TRBJ1-6; V: TRBV6-6; size: NA; D: NA; DNA: TGTGCCAGCAGAAACAGGGACTCACCCCTCCACTTT; CDR3: CASRNRDSPLHF
J: TRBJ1-2; V: TRBV27; size: NA; D: TRBD1; DNA: TGTGCCAGCAGGTATGGACAGGGCCCCGATGGCTACACCTTC; CDR3: CASRYGQGPDGYTF
J: TRBJ2-3; V: TRBV9; size: NA; D: NA; DNA: TGTGCCAGCAGCGTAGGACCCCCAGATACGCAGTATTTT; CDR3: CASSVGPPDTQYF
J: TRBJ1-2; V: TRBV6-6; size: NA; D: TRBD1; DNA: TGTGCCAGCAGTCTCCAAAAGGACAGGGCCCCAGGCTACACCTTC; CDR3: CASSLQKDRAPGYTF
J: TRBJ1-5; V: TRBV2; size: NA; D: NA; DNA: TGTGCCAGCAGTGAAGGGGGGGAAGATCAGCCCCAGCATTTT; CDR3: CASSEGGEDQPQHF
J: TRBJ2-7; V: TRBV7-9; size: NA; D: NA; DNA: TGTGCCAGCATTAGCCTAGAGACAAACGAGCAGTACTTC; CDR3: CASISLETNEQYF
J: TRBJ2-7; V: TRBV29-1; size: NA; D: NA; DNA: TGCAGCGTTTGGATTAGAGGGGGGCAGTACTTC; CDR3: CSVWIRGGQYF
J: TRBJ2-1; V: TRBV4-1; size: NA; D: NA; DNA: TGCGCCAGCAGCCAAAGGGATGAGCAGTTCTTC; CDR3: CASSQRDEQFF
J: TRBJ2-2; V: TRBV14; size: NA; D: TRBD2; DNA: TGTGCCAGCAGCCAAGAGACGGGAGGAGGCACCGGGGAGCTGTTTTTT; CDR3: CASSQETGGGTGELFF
J: TRBJ2-3; V: TRBV7-9; size: NA; D: NA; DNA: TGTGCCAGCAGCTTGGCAGTGGAAAGTACGCAGTATTTT; CDR3: CASSLAVESTQYF
J: TRBJ2-7; V: TRBV28; size: NA; D: NA; DNA: TGTGCCAGCAGTTTAGGGGGTACGGGGTCCTACGAGCAGTACTTC; CDR3: CASSLGGTGSYEQYF
J: TRBJ2-5; V: TRBV19; size: NA; D: TRBD1; DNA: TGTGCCAGTAGGCCCGGGACAGAAGAGACCCAGTACTTC; CDR3: CASRPGTEETQYF
J: TRBJ1-3; V: TRBV29-1; size: NA; D: NA; DNA: TGCAGCGTTTCCTCCTGGGACCCTCGGTCTGGAAACACCATATATTTT; CDR3: CSVSSWDPRSGNTIYF